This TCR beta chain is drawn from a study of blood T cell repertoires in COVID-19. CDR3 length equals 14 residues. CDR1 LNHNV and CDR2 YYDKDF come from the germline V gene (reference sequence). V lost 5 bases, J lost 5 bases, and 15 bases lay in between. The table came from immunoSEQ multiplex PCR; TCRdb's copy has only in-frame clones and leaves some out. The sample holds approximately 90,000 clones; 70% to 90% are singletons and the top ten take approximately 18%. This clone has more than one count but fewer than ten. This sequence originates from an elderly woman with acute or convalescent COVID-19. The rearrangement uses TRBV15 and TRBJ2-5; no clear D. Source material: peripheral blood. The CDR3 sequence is CATSGNSHKETQYF. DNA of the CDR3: TGTGCCACCAGCGGTAACAGTCACAAGGAGACCCAGTACTTC.